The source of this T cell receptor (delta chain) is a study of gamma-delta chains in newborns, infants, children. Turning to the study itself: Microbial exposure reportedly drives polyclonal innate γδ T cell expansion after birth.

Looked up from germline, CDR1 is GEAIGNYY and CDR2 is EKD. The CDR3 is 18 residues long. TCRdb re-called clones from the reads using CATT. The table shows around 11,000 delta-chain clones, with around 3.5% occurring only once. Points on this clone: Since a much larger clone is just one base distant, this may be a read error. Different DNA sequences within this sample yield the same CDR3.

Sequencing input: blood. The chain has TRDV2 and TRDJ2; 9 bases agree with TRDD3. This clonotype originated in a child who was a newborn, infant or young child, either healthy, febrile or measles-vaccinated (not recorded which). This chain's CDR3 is CACDPVLGETLLAAQLFF. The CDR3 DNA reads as TGTGCCTGTGACCCAGTACTGGGGGAGACCCTATTGGCAGCACAACTCTTCTTC.